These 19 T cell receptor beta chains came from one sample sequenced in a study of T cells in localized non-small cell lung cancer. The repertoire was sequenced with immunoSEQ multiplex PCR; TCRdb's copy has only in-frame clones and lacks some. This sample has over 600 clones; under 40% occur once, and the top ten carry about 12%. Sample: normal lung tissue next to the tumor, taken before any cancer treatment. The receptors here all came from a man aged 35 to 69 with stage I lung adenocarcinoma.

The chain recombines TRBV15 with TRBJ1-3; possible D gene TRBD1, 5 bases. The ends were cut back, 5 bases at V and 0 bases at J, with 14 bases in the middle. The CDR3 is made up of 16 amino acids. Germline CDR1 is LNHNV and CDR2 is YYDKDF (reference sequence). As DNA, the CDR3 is TGTGCCACCAGCCAATACCCCGACAGCTCTGGAAACACCATATATTTT. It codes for CATSQYPDSSGNTIYF.

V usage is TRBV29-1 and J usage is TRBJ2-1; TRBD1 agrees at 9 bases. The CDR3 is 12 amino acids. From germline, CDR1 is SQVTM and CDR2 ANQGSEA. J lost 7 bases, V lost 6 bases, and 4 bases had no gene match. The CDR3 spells CSVDGQGNEQFF. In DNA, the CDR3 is TGCAGCGTGGATGGACAGGGGAATGAGCAGTTCTTC.

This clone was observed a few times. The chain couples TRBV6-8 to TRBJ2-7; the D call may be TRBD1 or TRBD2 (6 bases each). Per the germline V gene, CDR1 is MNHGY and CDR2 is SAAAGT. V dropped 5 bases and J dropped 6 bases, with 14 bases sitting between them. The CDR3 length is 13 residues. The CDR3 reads CASSTSGEAEQYF. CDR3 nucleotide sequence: TGTGCCAGCAGTACCTCAGGGGAGGCCGAGCAGTACTTC.

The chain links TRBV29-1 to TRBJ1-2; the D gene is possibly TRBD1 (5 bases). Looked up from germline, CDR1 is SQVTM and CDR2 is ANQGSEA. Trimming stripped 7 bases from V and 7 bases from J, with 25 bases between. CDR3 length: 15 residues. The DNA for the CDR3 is TGCAGCGATGGGGGACTTCGCGGGGTAGGCGGTGGCTACACCTTC. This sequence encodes CSDGGLRGVGGGYTF.

This chain's CDR3 is CASSKGGNMNTEAFF. CDR3 bases: TGTGCCAGTTCCAAGGGCGGTAACATGAACACTGAAGCTTTCTTT. The chain couples TRBV19 to TRBJ1-1; D uncertain. CDR1 and CDR2 (germline): LNHDA, SQIVND (reference sequence). This CDR3 comprises 15 residues. With 8 bases removed from V and 0 bases from J, the gap between germline ends came to 16 bases.

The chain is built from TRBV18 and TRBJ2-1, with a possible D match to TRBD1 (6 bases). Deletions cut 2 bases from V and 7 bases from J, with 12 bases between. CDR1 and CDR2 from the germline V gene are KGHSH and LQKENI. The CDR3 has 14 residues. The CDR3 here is CASSPETGRNEQFF. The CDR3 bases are TGTGCCAGCTCACCAGAGACAGGTCGTAATGAGCAGTTCTTC.

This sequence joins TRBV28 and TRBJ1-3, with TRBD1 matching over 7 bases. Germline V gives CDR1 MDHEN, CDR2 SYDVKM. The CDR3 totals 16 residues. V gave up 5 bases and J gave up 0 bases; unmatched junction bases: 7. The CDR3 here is CASSRGHLTSGNTIYF. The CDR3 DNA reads TGTGCCAGCAGTAGGGGGCACCTCACCTCTGGAAACACCATATATTTT.

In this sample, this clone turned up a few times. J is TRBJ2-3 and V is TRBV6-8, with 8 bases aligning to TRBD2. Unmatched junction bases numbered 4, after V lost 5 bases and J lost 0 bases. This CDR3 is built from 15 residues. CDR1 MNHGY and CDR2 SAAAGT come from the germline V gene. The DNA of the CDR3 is TGTGCCAGCAGTAGGGCTAGCGGGAGCACAGATACGCAGTATTTT. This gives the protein CASSRASGSTDTQYF.

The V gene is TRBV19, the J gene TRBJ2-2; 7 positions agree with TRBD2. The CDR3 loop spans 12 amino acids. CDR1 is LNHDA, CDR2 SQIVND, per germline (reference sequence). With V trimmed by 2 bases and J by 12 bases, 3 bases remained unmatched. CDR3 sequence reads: CASSIRGEKLFF. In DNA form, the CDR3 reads TGTGCCAGTAGTATACGGGGGGAGAAGCTGTTTTTT.

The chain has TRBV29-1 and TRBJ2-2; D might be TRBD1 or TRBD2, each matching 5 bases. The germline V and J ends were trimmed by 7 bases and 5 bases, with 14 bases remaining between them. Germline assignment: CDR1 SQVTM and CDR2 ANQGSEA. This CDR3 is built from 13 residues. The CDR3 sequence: CSARDLGTGELFF. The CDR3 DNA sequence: TGCAGCGCCCGGGACCTTGGGACCGGGGAGCTGTTTTTT.

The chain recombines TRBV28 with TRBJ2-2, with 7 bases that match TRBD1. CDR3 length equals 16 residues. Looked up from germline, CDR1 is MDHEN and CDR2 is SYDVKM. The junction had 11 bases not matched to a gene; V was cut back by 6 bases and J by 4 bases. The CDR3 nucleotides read TGTGCCAGCAGGGGGGCGGCAGGGGGTGCCACCGGGGAGCTGTTTTTT. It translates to CASRGAAGGATGELFF.

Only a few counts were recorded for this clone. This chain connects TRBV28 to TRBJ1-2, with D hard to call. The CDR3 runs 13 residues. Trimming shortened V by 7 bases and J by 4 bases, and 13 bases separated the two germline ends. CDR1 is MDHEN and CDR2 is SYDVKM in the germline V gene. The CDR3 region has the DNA TGTGCCAGCACCGGGAGCGCCCTCTATGGCTACACCTTC. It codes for CASTGSALYGYTF.

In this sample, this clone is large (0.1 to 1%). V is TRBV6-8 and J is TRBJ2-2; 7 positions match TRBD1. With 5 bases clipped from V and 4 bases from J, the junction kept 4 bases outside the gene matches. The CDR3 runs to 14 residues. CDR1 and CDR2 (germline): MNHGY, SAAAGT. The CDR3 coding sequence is TGTGCCAGCAGTCTCGACAGGGCCACCGGGGAGCTGTTTTTT. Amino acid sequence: CASSLDRATGELFF.

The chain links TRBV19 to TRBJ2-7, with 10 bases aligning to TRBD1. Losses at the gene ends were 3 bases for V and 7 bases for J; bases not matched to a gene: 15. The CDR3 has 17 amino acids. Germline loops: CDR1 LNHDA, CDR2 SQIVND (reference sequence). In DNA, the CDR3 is TGTGCCAGTAGTATTGGCCTGACAGGGGGCGTTTCGGGAGAGCAGTACTTC. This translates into CASSIGLTGGVSGEQYF.

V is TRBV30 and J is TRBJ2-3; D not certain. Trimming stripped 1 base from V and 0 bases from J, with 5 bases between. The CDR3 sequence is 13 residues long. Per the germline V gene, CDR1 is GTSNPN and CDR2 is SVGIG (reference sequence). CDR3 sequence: CAWSDFSTDTQYF. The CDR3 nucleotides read TGTGCCTGGAGTGACTTTAGCACAGATACGCAGTATTTT. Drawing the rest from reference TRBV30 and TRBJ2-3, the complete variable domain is SQTIHQWPATLVQPVGSPLSLECTVEGTSNPNLYWYRQAAGRGLQLLFYSVGIGQISSEVPQNLSASRPQDRQFILSSKKLLLSDSGFYLCAWSDFSTDTQYFGPGTRLTVL.

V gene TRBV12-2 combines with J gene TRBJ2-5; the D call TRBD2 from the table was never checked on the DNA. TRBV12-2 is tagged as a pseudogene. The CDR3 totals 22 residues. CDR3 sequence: CASRLTYEVGLAGGHGEETQYF. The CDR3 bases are TGTGCAAGTCGCTTAACTTATGAGGTTGGGCTAGCGGGGGGCCATGGAGAAGAGACCCAGTACTTC.

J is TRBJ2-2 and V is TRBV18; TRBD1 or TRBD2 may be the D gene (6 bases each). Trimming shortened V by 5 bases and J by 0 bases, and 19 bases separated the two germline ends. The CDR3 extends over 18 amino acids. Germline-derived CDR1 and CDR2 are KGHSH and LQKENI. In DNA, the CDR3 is TGTGCCAGCTCATCCCTTAAGTTAGGGGGGCCGAACACCGGGGAGCTGTTTTTT. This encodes CASSSLKLGGPNTGELFF. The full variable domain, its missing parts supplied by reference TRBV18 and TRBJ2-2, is NAGVMQNPRHLVRRRGQEARLRCSPMKGHSHVYWYRQLPEEGLKFMVYLQKENIIDESGMPKERFSAEFPKEGPSILRIQQVVRGDSAAYFCASSSLKLGGPNTGELFFGEGSRLTVL.

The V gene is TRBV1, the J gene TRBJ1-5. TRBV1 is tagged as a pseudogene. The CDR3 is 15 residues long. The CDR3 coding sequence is TGCACCAGCAGTCGGGAGCCAGGCAAAAATCAGCCCCAGCATTTT. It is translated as CTSSREPGKNQPQHF.

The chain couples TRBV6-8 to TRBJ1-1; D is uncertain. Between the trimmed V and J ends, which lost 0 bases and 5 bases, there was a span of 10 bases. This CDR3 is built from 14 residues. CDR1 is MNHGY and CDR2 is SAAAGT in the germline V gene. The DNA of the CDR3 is TGTGCCAGCAGTTACTCCACGTCGGGGACTGAAGCTTTCTTT. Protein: CASSYSTSGTEAFF.